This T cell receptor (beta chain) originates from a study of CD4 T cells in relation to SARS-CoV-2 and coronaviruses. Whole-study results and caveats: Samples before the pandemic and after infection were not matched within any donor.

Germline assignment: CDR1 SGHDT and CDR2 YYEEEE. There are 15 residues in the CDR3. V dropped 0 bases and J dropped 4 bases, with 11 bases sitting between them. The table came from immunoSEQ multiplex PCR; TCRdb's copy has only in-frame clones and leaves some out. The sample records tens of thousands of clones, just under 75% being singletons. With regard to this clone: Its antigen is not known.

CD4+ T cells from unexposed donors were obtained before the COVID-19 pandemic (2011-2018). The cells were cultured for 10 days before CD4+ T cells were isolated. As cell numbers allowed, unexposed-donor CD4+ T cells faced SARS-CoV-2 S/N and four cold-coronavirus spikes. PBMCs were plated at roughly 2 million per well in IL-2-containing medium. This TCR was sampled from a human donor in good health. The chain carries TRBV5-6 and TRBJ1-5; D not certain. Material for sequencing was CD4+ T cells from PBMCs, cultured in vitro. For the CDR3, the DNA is TGTGCCAGCAGCTTGGGTGCTCTGATTAATCAGCCCCAGCATTTT. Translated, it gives CASSLGALINQPQHF.